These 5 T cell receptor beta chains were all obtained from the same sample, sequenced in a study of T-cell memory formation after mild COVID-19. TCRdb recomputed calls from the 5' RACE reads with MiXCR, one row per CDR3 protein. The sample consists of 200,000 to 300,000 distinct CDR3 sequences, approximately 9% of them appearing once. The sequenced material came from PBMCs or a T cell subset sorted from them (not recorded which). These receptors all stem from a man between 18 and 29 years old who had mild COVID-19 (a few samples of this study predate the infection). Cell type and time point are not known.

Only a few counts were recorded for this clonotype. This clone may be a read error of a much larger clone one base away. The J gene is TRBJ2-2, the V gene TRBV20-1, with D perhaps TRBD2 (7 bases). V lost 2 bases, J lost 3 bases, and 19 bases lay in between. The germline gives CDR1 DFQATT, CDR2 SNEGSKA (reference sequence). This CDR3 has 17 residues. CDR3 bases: TGCAGTGCTAGATACCCAGGGGCGGGGGCCCACACCGGGGAGCTGTTTTTT. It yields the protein CSARYPGAGAHTGELFF.

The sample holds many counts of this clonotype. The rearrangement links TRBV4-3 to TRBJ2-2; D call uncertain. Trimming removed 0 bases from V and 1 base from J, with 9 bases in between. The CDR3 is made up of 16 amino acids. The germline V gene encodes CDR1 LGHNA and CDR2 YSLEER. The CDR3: CASSQDRSENTGELFF. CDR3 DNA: TGCGCCAGCAGCCAAGATAGGAGCGAGAACACCGGGGAGCTGTTTTTT.

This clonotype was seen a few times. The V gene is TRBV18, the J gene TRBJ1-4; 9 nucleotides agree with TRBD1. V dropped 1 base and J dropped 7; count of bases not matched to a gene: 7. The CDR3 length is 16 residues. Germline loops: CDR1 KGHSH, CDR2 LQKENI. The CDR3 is CASSPRAGTGIEKLFF. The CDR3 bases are TGTGCCAGCTCACCACGAGCCGGGACAGGGATTGAAAAACTGTTTTTT.

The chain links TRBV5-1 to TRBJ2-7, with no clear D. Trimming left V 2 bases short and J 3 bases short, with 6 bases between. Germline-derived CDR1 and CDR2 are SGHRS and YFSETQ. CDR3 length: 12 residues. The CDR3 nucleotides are TGCGCCAGCAGCTTCGACGGCTACGAGCAGTACGTC. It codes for CASSFDGYEQYV.

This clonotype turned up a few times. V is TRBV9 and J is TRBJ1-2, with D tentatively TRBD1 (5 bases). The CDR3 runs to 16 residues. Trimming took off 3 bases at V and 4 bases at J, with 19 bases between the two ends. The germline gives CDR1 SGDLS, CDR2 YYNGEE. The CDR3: CASSGVGAVGFYGYTF. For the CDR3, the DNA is TGTGCCAGCAGCGGCGTTGGGGCGGTGGGGTTCTATGGCTACACCTTC.